This T cell receptor beta chain is drawn from a study of monozygotic twins with inflammatory bowel disease. Study-level results: Support was lacking for any single strong IBD-associated signal or clonotype.

In germline, CDR1 is LNHDA, CDR2 SQIVND (reference sequence). The CDR3 contains 14 residues. As concerns this clonotype: As yet, its antigen is unknown.

Investigators made cDNA in eight separate reactions per sample. TCRdb re-called the 5' RACE reads; every CDR3 protein appears as one record, without DNA. Here the sample table reports about 440,000 distinct CDR3 sequences. Sequenced material: blood. The rearrangement uses TRBV19 and TRBJ2-1; TCRdb picks TRBD2, but there is no DNA to check that call. This clonotype originated in a human donor with ulcerative colitis or Crohn's disease, or a healthy co-twin of an affected twin (not recorded which). The CDR3 region is CASSTQGLAGTQFF.